This record covers a single T cell receptor (beta chain). Authors' processing steps: The authors estimated nucleated cell counts from reference gene primer amplification. Using immunoSEQ multiplex PCR, the repertoire was profiled, and TCRdb retains in-frame clones only, with some absent. Clonal size and the V and J genes are those of that table, whereas D and trimming came from the DNA. Of about 400,000 clones listed, roughly 91% are singletons. The V end lost 3 bases, the J end lost 2 bases, and 13 bases lay between the germline ends. CDR1 and CDR2 from the germline V gene are MGHRA and YSYEKL. The CDR3 has 15 residues. The record originates from a study of blood T cell repertoires in COVID-19. On the study more broadly: The samples span acute and convalescent COVID-19 from the United States, Italy and Spain. The cDNA or gDNA used as material had been derived from T cells, B-cell-depleted T cells, or PBMCs.

The chain joins TRBV4-1 to TRBJ1-1; no clear D. Sequencing was performed on peripheral blood. The receptor comes from a woman younger than 45 with acute or convalescent COVID-19. The CDR3 nucleotides read TGCGCCAGCAGCCACGAGGGCTTAGTTAACACTGAAGCTTTCTTT. As protein: CASSHEGLVNTEAFF.